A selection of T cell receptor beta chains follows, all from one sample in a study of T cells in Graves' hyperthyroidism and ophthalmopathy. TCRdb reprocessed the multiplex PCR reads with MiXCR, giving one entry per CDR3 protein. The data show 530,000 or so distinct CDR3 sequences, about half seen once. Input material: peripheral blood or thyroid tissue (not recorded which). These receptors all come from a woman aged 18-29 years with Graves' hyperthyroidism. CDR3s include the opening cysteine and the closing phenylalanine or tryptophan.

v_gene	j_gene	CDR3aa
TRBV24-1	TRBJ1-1	CATSDQGDTEAFF
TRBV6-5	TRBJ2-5	CASRETGFPTQYF
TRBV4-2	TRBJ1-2	CASSQDLQGARGYTF
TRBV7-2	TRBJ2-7	CASSSIGLAGYEQYF
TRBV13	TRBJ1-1	CASSLSPSLNTEAFF
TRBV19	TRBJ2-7	CASTHRDRDTEQYF
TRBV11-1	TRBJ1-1	CASSIPGQGKAAEAFF
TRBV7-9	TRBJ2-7	CASSLVGGYFSYEQYF
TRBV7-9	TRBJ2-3	CASSFGDSSTDTQYF
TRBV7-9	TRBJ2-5	CASSTRTGEGETQYF
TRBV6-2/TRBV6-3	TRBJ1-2	CASSYPPLRTSFYGYTF
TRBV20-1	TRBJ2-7	CSARDFGAGRDEQYF
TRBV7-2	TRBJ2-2	CASSLEREPLSSGELFF